This paragraph covers one T cell receptor beta chain sequence. This entry is derived from a study of blood T cell repertoires in COVID-19. CDR3 length equals 15 residues. Germline loops: CDR1 MNHEY, CDR2 SVGAGI. Trimming removed 0 bases from V and 4 bases from J; junction bases left unmatched: 4. TCRdb's table, derived via immunoSEQ multiplex PCR, lists solely in-frame clones and lacks some. Of 150,000 to 200,000 clones in the sample, approximately 86% were seen once. Sequences were obtained from peripheral blood. The clonotype was recovered from a man aged 55 to 69 with acute or convalescent COVID-19. J is TRBJ2-7 and V is TRBV6-5, with TRBD1 identical over 9 bases. DNA for the CDR3: TGTGCCAGCAGTTACTCGGGGACAGGGAAGTACGAGCAGTACTTC. Protein: CASSYSGTGKYEQYF.